This TCR beta chain originates from a study of shared clonotypes between healthy human individuals. For the study at large: Three plates each covered CD4 naive and memory; CD8 naive two, CD8 memory one.

How the authors handled the data: ImmunoSEQ output held junction-only sequences without quality scores, so filtering differed. This table comes from immunoSEQ multiplex PCR, and its TCRdb copy is limited to in-frame clones, with some not included. The V and J calls and clone size were taken over from that table, and D and trimming were inferred from the DNA. The sample lists around 2.5 million clones, 93% seen once, with about 0.34% in the top ten. Recent acute infections and vaccinations were absent in the healthy HIV-negative adult donors. The donors, all of them Caucasian adults, lived in Nashville, Tennessee. The source material was naive CD4+ T cells from PBMCs. Stated subset: CD45RA+ positively selected. The sequence came from a man in his late teens or twenties in good health. Some clones in this sample may be carry-over from other donors' samples.

Written as DNA, the CDR3 is TGTGCCAGCAGTTTAAGTTTAGGACTAGCGGGCCACTACGAGCAGTACTTC. Translated, it gives CASSLSLGLAGHYEQYF. The gene calls are TRBV28 and TRBJ2-7; 11 bases are shared with TRBD2. This CDR3 comprises 17 residues. V was clipped by 2 bases and J by 3 bases; unmatched bases: 9. CDR1 is MDHEN and CDR2 is SYDVKM in the germline V gene.